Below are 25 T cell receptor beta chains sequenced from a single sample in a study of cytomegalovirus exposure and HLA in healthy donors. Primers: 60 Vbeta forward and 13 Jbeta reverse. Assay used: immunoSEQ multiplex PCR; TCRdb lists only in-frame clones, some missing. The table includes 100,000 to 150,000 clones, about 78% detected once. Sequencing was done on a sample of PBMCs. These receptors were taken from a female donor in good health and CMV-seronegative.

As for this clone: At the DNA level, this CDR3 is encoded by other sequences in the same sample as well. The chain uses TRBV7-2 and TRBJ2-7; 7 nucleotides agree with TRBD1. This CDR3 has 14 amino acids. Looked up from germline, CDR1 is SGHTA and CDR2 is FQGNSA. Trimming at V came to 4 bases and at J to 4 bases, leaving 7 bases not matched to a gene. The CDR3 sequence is CASSSSGTAYEQYF. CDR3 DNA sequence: TGTGCCAGCAGCTCGTCGGGGACAGCTTACGAGCAGTACTTC.

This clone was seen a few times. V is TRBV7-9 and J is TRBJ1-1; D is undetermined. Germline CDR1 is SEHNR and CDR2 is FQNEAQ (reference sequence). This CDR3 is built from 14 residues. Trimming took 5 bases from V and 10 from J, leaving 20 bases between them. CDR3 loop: CASSPMGLPGLAFF. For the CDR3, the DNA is TGTGCCAGCAGCCCAATGGGCCTTCCGGGGTTAGCTTTCTTT.

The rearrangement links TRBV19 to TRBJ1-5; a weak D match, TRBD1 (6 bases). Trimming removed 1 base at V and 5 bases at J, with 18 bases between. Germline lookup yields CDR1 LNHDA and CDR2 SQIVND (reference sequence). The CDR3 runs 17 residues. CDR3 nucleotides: TGTGCCAGTAGTATAGCGGCCAGGACAGCCTCTCATCAGCCCCAGCATTTT. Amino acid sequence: CASSIAARTASHQPQHF.

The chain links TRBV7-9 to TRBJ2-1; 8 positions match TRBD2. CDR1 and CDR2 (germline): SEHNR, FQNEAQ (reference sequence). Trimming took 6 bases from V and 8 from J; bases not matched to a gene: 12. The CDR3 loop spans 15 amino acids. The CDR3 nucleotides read TGTGCCAGCAGTTATACTAGCGGACCCCACCATGAGCAGTTCTTC. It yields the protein CASSYTSGPHHEQFF.

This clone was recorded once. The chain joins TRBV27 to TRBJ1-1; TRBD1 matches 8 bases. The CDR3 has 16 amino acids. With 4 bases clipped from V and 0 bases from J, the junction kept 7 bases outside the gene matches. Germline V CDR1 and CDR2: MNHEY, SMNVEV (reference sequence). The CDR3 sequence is CASSSLQGGLNTEAFF. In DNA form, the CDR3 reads TGTGCCAGCAGTTCTCTACAGGGGGGATTGAACACTGAAGCTTTCTTT.

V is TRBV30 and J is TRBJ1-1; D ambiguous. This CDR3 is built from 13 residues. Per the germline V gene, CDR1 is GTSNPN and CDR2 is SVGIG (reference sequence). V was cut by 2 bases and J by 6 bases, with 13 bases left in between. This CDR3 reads CAWSSGWRAEAFF. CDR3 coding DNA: TGTGCCTGGAGTTCGGGGTGGCGGGCTGAAGCTTTCTTT.

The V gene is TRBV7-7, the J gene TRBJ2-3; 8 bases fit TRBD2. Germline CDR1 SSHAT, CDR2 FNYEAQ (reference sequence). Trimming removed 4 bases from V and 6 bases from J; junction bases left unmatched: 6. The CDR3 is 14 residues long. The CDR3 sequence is CASSSGTRTDTQYF. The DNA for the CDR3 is TGTGCCAGCAGCTCCGGGACTAGGACTGATACGCAGTATTTT.

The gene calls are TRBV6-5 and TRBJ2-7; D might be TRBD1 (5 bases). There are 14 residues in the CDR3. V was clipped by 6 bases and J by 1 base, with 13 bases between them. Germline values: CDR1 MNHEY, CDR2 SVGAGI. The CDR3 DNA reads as TGTGCCAGCAGCTATGACAGCCCTTCCTACGAGCAGTACTTC. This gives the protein CASSYDSPSYEQYF.

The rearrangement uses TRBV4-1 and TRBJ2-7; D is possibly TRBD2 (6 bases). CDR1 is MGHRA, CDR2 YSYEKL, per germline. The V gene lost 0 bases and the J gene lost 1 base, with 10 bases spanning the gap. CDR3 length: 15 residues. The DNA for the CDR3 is TGCGCCAGCAGCCAAGATCCTAGCGCGTCCTACGAGCAGTACTTC. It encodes CASSQDPSASYEQYF.

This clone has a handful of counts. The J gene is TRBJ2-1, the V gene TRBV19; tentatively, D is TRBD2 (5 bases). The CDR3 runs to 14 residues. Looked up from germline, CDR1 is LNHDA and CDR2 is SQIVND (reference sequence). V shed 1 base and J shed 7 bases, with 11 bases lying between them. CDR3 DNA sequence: TGTGCCAGTAGTATAGGGCTAGCATCGAATGAGCAGTTCTTC. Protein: CASSIGLASNEQFF.

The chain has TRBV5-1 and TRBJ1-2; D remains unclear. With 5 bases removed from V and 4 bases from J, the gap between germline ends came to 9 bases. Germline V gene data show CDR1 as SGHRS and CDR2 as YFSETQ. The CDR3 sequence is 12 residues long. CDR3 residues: CASRVEGYGYTF. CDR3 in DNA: TGCGCCAGCAGGGTAGAGGGCTATGGCTACACCTTC.

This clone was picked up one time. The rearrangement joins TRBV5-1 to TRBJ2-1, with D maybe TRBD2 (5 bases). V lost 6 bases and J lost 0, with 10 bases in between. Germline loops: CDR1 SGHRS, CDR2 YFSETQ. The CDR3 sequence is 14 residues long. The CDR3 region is CASKPGSSYNEQFF. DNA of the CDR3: TGCGCCAGCAAGCCTGGGAGCTCCTACAATGAGCAGTTCTTC.

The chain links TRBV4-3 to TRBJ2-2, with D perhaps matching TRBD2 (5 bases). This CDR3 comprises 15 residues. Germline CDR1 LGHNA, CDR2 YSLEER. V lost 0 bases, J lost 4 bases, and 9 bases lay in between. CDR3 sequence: CASSQEGGFTGELFF. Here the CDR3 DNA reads TGCGCCAGCAGCCAAGAAGGCGGGTTCACCGGGGAGCTGTTTTTT.

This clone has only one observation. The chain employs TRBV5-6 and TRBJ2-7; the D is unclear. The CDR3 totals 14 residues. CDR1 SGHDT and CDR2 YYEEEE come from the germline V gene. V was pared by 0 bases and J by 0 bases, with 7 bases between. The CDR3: CASSLDPSSYEQYF. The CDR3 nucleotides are TGTGCCAGCAGCTTGGACCCTAGCTCCTACGAGCAGTACTTC.

CDR3: CASSGGGQGWDGYTF. In DNA, the CDR3 is TGTGCCAGCAGCGGGGGGGGTCAGGGTTGGGATGGCTACACCTTC. The J gene is TRBJ1-2, the V gene TRBV7-9, with D possibly TRBD1 on 5 matching bases. The V and J ends lost 5 bases and 6 bases respectively, with 19 bases between them. CDR1 SEHNR and CDR2 FQNEAQ come from the germline V gene (reference sequence). The CDR3 spans 15 residues.

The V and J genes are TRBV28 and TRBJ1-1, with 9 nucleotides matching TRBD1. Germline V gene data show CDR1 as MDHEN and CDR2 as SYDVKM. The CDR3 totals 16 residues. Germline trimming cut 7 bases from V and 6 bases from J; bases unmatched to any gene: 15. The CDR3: CASTDPRTGDIPEAFF. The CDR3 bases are TGTGCCAGCACCGACCCCCGGACAGGGGATATCCCTGAAGCTTTCTTT.

The CDR3 DNA is TGTGCCAGCAGGATCGGCACCGGGGAGCTGTTTTTT. Translated: CASRIGTGELFF. This chain joins TRBV6-1 and TRBJ2-2; no definite D call. The CDR3 has 12 amino acids. Germline V gene sequence: CDR1 MNHNS, CDR2 SASEGT. V gave up 6 bases and J gave up 4 bases, with 6 bases separating them.

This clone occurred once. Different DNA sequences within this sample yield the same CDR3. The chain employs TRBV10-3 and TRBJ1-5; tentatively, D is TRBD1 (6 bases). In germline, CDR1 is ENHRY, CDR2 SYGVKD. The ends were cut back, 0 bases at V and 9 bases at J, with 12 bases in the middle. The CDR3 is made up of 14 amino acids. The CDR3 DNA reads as TGTGCCATCAGTGAGTCGCCAGGGGAGTGGCCCCAGCATTTT. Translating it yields CAISESPGEWPQHF.

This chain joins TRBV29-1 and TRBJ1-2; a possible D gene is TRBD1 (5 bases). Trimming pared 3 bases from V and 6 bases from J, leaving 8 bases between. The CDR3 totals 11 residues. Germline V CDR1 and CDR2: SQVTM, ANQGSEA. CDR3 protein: CSVDGADGYTF. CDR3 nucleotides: TGCAGCGTTGATGGGGCCGATGGCTACACCTTC.

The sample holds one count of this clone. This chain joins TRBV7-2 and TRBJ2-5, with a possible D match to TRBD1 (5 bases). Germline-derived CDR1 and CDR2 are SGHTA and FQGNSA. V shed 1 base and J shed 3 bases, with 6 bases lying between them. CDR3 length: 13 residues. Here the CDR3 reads CASSLVREETQYF. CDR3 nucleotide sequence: TGTGCCAGCAGCTTAGTCAGGGAAGAGACCCAGTACTTC.

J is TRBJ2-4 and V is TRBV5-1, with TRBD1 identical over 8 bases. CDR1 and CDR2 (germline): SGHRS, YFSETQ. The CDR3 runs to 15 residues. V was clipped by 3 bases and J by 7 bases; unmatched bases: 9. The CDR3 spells CASSSNPGGLNIQYF. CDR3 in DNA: TGCGCCAGCAGCTCGAACCCAGGGGGCTTGAACATTCAGTACTTC.

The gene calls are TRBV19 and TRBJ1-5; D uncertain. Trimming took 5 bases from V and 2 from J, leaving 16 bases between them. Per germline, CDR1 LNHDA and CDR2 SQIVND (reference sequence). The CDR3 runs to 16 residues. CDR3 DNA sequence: TGTGCCAGTAGTCCCACCGAAGGGAGGGGCAATCAGCCCCAGCATTTT. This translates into CASSPTEGRGNQPQHF.

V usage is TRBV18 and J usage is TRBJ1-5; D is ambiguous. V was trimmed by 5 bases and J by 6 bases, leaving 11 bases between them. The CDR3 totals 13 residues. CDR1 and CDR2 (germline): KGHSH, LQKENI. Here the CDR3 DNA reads TGTGCCAGCTCATCCGGAGGAAGTCAGCCCCAGCATTTT. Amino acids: CASSSGGSQPQHF.

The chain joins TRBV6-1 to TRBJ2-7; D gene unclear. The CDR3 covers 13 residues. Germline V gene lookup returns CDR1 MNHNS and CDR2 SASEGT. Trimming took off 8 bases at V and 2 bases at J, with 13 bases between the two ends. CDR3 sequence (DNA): TGTGCCAGCGAGCCATTGAAAACCTACGAGCAGTACTTC. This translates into CASEPLKTYEQYF.

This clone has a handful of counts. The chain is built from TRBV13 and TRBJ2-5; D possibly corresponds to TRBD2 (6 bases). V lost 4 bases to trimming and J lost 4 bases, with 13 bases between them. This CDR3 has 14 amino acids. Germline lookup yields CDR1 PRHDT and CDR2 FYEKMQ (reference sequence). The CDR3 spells CASSSPRGSETQYF. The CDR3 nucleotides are TGTGCCAGCAGCTCGCCCCGGGGGTCAGAGACCCAGTACTTC.